Sequencing of this T cell receptor beta chain was carried out in a study of cytomegalovirus exposure and HLA in healthy donors. About the research overall: In a previous analysis, 117 million unique TCR beta sequences were found from 150 million to 200 million T cells. HLA-typed donors contributed 80 million or so unique TCRs, which were held in an early data release.

Researchers ran the PCR with 60 Vbeta and 13 Jbeta primers. The data were produced by immunoSEQ multiplex PCR, yet TCRdb's version contains in-frame clones alone and is incomplete. The sample has hundreds of thousands of clones, 70% to 85% seen once. The CDR3 length is 12 residues. J gave up 10 bases and V 0 bases, and 1 base lay outside the gene matches. Germline V gives CDR1 SGDLS, CDR2 YYNGEE. The gene calls are TRBV9 and TRBJ2-1; 7 bases fit TRBD2. The source of this sequence is a girl aged 2 to 9 in good health and CMV-seronegative. Sequenced input: PBMCs. This CDR3 reads CASSVEAGEQFF. The CDR3 DNA sequence: TGTGCCAGCAGCGTAGAAGCGGGGGAGCAGTTCTTC.